A selection of T cell receptor beta chains follows, all from one sample in a study of blood T cell repertoires in COVID-19. The protocol was immunoSEQ multiplex PCR, while the TCRdb copy is restricted to in-frame clones and leaves out a portion. The sample lists 150,000 or so clones, under 85% occurring once. The sample taken for sequencing was peripheral blood. Receptors were obtained from a human donor in a cohort sampled during active COVID-19. Both conserved end residues are trimmed from each CDR3. Fields, in order: V gene, CDR3 protein.

>TRBV11-3
ASSLRGSDEQY
>TRBV5-4
ASSLKGMNTEAF
>TRBV3-1/TRBV3-2
ASSLLSASYT
>TRBV20-1
SASNPPGKRKTQY
>TRBV28
ASSSPSGRGDEQF
>TRBV2
ASELGSKQY
>TRBV5-5
ASSLAAGATDTQY
>TRBV19
ASTVPGQFLLGGANVLT
>TRBV7-8
ASSLGQRRYSNQPQH
>TRBV5-6
ASSLKGTMGYEQY